This section outlines one T cell receptor beta chain sequence together with its context. Relying on iRepertoire HTBI primers and Arm-PCR of CDR3 regions, the team built TCR beta libraries. Authors' processing steps: Throughout the samples, researchers identified about 62 TRBV and some 14 TRBJ segments. TCRdb passed the multiplex PCR reads through MiXCR, listing each CDR3 protein once. None of the V and J calls come from the authors' own analysis; TCRdb made them. Of roughly 510,000 distinct CDR3 sequences listed, more than 15% were seen once; the top ten hold around 12%. Germline loops: CDR1 SGHRS, CDR2 YFSETQ. The CDR3 contains 13 residues. Unmatched junction bases numbered 6, after V lost 6 bases and J lost 5 bases. The time point was: newly diagnosed GD, antithyroid drugs for less than 3 months. The TCR library was prepared using RNA isolated from PBMCs. The sample is drawn from a study of regulatory T cells in long-lasting Graves disease.

This same sample was also taken into another study, of T cells in Graves' hyperthyroidism and ophthalmopathy. Turning to that study: Blood samples included most of the expanded thyroid clonotypes exceeding 0.001. Classification by a 13 V-J model distinguished ophthalmopathy from stable hyperthyroidism.

The J gene is TRBJ2-7, the V gene TRBV5-1; TRBD2 agrees at 9 bases. The specimen comprised peripheral blood mononuclear cells (PBMCs), sampled at new diagnosis, from a patient treated with antithyroid drugs. The TCR was taken from a man younger than 35 with Graves disease. The CDR3 reads CASNSEREDEQYF. The CDR3, as DNA: TGCGCCAGCAACTCCGAGCGGGAGGACGAGCAGTACTTC.